The rows below give T cell receptor beta chains drawn from one sample of a study of monozygotic twins with inflammatory bowel disease. TCRdb reprocessed the 5' RACE reads and keeps a single row for each CDR3 protein, giving no DNA. The specimen's table records around 140,000 distinct CDR3 sequences. The sequenced sample was blood. The receptors originated from a human donor with ulcerative colitis or Crohn's disease, or a healthy co-twin of an affected twin (not recorded which). CDR3s include the opening cysteine and the closing phenylalanine or tryptophan. The order of the fields is V gene, J gene, CDR3 protein.

v_call: TRBV4-3; j_call: TRBJ2-7; cdr3_aa: CASSQMGSSYEQYF
v_call: TRBV20-1; j_call: TRBJ2-7; cdr3_aa: CSAARAGGNEQYF
v_call: TRBV5-1; j_call: TRBJ2-7; cdr3_aa: CASTSHWGGGLNEQYF
v_call: TRBV7-9; j_call: TRBJ2-4; cdr3_aa: CASSLAPGTMKNIQYF
v_call: TRBV20-1; j_call: TRBJ2-3; cdr3_aa: CSARDPGSRSTDTQYF
v_call: TRBV5-1; j_call: TRBJ2-5; cdr3_aa: CASSAAGETQYF
v_call: TRBV6-5; j_call: TRBJ2-7; cdr3_aa: CASSYGAEQYF
v_call: TRBV6-5; j_call: TRBJ2-1; cdr3_aa: CASSYSDTGTSKQFF
v_call: TRBV19; j_call: TRBJ1-2; cdr3_aa: CASTPDLGQTYGYTF
v_call: TRBV10-3; j_call: TRBJ1-1; cdr3_aa: CAISVTGANTEAFF
v_call: TRBV5-6; j_call: TRBJ2-3; cdr3_aa: CASSFFSTDTQYF
v_call: TRBV19; j_call: TRBJ1-5; cdr3_aa: CASSITLGLTSNQPQHF
v_call: TRBV4-3; j_call: TRBJ1-4; cdr3_aa: CASSPRMGYSNEKLFF
v_call: TRBV4-3; j_call: TRBJ1-5; cdr3_aa: CASSQDATADSNQPQHF
v_call: TRBV3-1; j_call: TRBJ2-7; cdr3_aa: CASSQGGGHFYEQYF
v_call: TRBV20-1; j_call: TRBJ2-7; cdr3_aa: CSANGGRLVSYEQYF
v_call: TRBV20-1; j_call: TRBJ2-3; cdr3_aa: CSARDGLAGATDTQYF
v_call: TRBV6-1; j_call: TRBJ2-6; cdr3_aa: CASSLIWDGANVLTF
v_call: TRBV18; j_call: TRBJ2-7; cdr3_aa: CASSPPGSRGFYEQYF
v_call: TRBV6-1; j_call: TRBJ2-7; cdr3_aa: CASSREGPTYEQYF
v_call: TRBV12-3/TRBV12-4; j_call: TRBJ2-6; cdr3_aa: CASSPAGGRSGANVLTF
v_call: TRBV7-2; j_call: TRBJ1-2; cdr3_aa: CASSTGQGPGYGYTF
v_call: TRBV19; j_call: TRBJ1-1; cdr3_aa: CASSTNRENTEAFF
v_call: TRBV7-9; j_call: TRBJ2-3; cdr3_aa: CASSSPRSSGTDTQYF
v_call: TRBV20-1; j_call: TRBJ2-5; cdr3_aa: CSARDGTAQETQYF
v_call: TRBV7-6; j_call: TRBJ2-7; cdr3_aa: CASSQGRGLFYEQYF
v_call: TRBV18; j_call: TRBJ2-2; cdr3_aa: CASSPPQNTGELFF
v_call: TRBV7-9; j_call: TRBJ2-5; cdr3_aa: CASSESTGDPETQYF
v_call: TRBV4-2; j_call: TRBJ2-7; cdr3_aa: CASSQGGSSYEQYF
v_call: TRBV7-2; j_call: TRBJ2-5; cdr3_aa: CASSLVIGQETQYF
v_call: TRBV5-1; j_call: TRBJ1-5; cdr3_aa: CASSLRSGSVPQHF
v_call: TRBV5-1; j_call: TRBJ2-7; cdr3_aa: CASSLTTGASYEQYF
v_call: TRBV5-1; j_call: TRBJ2-7; cdr3_aa: CASSFGTAGEQYF
v_call: TRBV12-3/TRBV12-4; j_call: TRBJ1-6; cdr3_aa: CASSFQGTNSPLHF
v_call: TRBV7-2; j_call: TRBJ1-3; cdr3_aa: CASSLGQPFSGNTIYF
v_call: TRBV18; j_call: TRBJ2-6; cdr3_aa: CASSLTGTSGANVLTF
v_call: TRBV7-2; j_call: TRBJ1-3; cdr3_aa: CASTNRYSGNTIYF
v_call: TRBV4-3; j_call: TRBJ1-6; cdr3_aa: CASSQERTANSPLHF
v_call: TRBV5-6; j_call: TRBJ1-6; cdr3_aa: CASSFIDRTNSPLHF
v_call: TRBV6-5; j_call: TRBJ1-2; cdr3_aa: CASSYPQGYGYTF
v_call: TRBV7-2; j_call: TRBJ2-1; cdr3_aa: CASSFADYNEQFF
v_call: TRBV7-2; j_call: TRBJ2-7; cdr3_aa: CASSLARATYEQYF
v_call: TRBV5-4; j_call: TRBJ2-2; cdr3_aa: CASSSQNRPNTGELFF
v_call: TRBV4-3; j_call: TRBJ1-1; cdr3_aa: CASSQVGMNTEAFF
v_call: TRBV20-1; j_call: TRBJ1-6; cdr3_aa: CSARVITEAISYNSPLHF
v_call: TRBV20-1; j_call: TRBJ2-7; cdr3_aa: CSARDLGYEQYF
v_call: TRBV3-1; j_call: TRBJ1-1; cdr3_aa: CASSIDRGSQAFF
v_call: TRBV19; j_call: TRBJ2-7; cdr3_aa: CASSGQGFSGSYEQYF
v_call: TRBV7-2; j_call: TRBJ1-5; cdr3_aa: CASSHPGHDQPQHF
v_call: TRBV9; j_call: TRBJ1-4; cdr3_aa: CASSVAEGTNEKLFF
v_call: TRBV6-1; j_call: TRBJ1-1; cdr3_aa: CASTYGGAENTEAFF
v_call: TRBV29-1; j_call: TRBJ1-1; cdr3_aa: CSVGQGWGMNTEAFF
v_call: TRBV27; j_call: TRBJ2-7; cdr3_aa: CASGGAYEQYF
v_call: TRBV5-1; j_call: TRBJ1-4; cdr3_aa: CASSLDRGGEKLFF
v_call: TRBV12-3/TRBV12-4; j_call: TRBJ1-2; cdr3_aa: CASGSTRFYGYTF